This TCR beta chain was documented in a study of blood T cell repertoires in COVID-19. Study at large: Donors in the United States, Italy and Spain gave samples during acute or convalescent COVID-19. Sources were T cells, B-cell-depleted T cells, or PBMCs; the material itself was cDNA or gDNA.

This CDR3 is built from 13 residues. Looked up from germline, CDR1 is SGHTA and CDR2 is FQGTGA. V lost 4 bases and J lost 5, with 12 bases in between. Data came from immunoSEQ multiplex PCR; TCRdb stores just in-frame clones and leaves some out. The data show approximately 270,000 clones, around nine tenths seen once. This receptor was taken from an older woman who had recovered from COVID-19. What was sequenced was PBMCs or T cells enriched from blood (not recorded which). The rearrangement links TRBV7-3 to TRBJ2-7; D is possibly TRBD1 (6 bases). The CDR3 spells CASSSGEYNEQYF. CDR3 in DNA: TGTGCCAGCAGCTCAGGGGAGTACAACGAGCAGTACTTC.